The 26 T cell receptor beta chains given below trace back to one sample, sequenced in a study of blood T cell repertoires in COVID-19. Only in-frame clones appear in the TCRdb table, and some are missing; sequencing was by immunoSEQ multiplex PCR. The sample holds fewer than 90,000 clones; 88% are singletons and the top ten take about 0.51%. Sequencing was carried out using peripheral blood. These receptor sequences come from a man aged 60 to 75 with acute or convalescent COVID-19.

The genes are TRBV4-1 and TRBJ2-3, with no clear D. Germline V gene lookup returns CDR1 MGHRA and CDR2 YSYEKL. V dropped 0 bases and J dropped 0 bases, with 7 bases sitting between them. The CDR3 has 15 amino acids. CDR3: CASSQESVSTDTQYF. The CDR3, as DNA: TGCGCCAGCAGCCAAGAAAGCGTTAGCACAGATACGCAGTATTTT.

The genes are TRBV29-1 and TRBJ1-1; 7 bases match TRBD1. Germline CDR1 reads SQVTM; CDR2 reads ANQGSEA. Unmatched junction bases numbered 8, after V lost 3 bases and J lost 4 bases. This CDR3 comprises 14 residues. CDR3 in amino acids: CSVDLRGLGTEAFF. The CDR3 DNA follows: TGCAGCGTTGACCTGAGGGGGCTTGGCACTGAAGCTTTCTTT.

V is TRBV27 and J is TRBJ1-2; 8 bases fit TRBD1. Germline trimming cut 6 bases from V and 3 bases from J; bases unmatched to any gene: 3. Germline CDR1 MNHEY, CDR2 SMNVEV (reference sequence). The CDR3 sequence is 13 residues long. This CDR3 reads CASRLDRDYGYTF. For the CDR3, the DNA is TGTGCCAGCAGGCTGGACAGGGACTATGGCTACACCTTC.

V and J are TRBV14 and TRBJ1-6; D is unclear. The germline CDR1 and CDR2 sequences are SGHDN and FVKESK. The V end was cut by 2 bases, the J end by 8 bases, with 7 bases between. CDR3 length: 13 residues. The chain's CDR3 is CASSQSFHSPLHF. CDR3 DNA: TGTGCCAGCAGCCAATCTTTTCATTCACCCCTCCACTTT.

The chain couples TRBV7-9 to TRBJ1-1; TRBD1 is a possible D gene (5 bases). This CDR3 is built from 13 residues. Germline CDR1 reads SEHNR; CDR2 reads FQNEAQ (reference sequence). Trimming cost V 4 bases and J 1 base, with 7 bases left between them. The CDR3 sequence is CASSWGENTEAFF. CDR3 DNA: TGTGCCAGCAGCTGGGGGGAGAACACTGAAGCTTTCTTT.

The chain has TRBV28 and TRBJ2-5, with TRBD2 identical over 8 bases. There are 14 residues in the CDR3. V lost 1 base to trimming and J lost 10 bases; unmatched junction nucleotides: 8. Germline CDR1 is MDHEN and CDR2 is SYDVKM. CDR3 coding DNA: TGTGCCAGCAGTTTATCCCACGGGAGGGCCAGCCAGTACTTC. Protein product: CASSLSHGRASQYF.

V is TRBV6-5 and J is TRBJ2-5; possible D gene TRBD1, 5 bases. The V and J ends lost 6 bases and 4 bases respectively, with 12 bases between them. This CDR3 contains 13 residues. Germline V gene sequence: CDR1 MNHEY, CDR2 SVGAGI. The CDR3 reads CASRKGVRETQYF. The CDR3 coding sequence is TGTGCCAGCAGAAAAGGGGTTCGAGAGACCCAGTACTTC.

V and J are TRBV29-1 and TRBJ2-4; the match to TRBD1 covers 8 bases. CDR3 size: 13 residues. Trimming at V came to 5 bases and at J to 5 bases, leaving 5 bases not matched to a gene. The V gene's germline CDR1 is SQVTM and CDR2 ANQGSEA. The CDR3 region is CSVMGQDQNIQYF. The CDR3 DNA follows: TGCAGCGTTATGGGACAGGACCAAAACATTCAGTACTTC.

The genes are TRBV24-1 and TRBJ1-2; D remains unclear. V was clipped by 4 bases and J by 1 base, with 3 bases between them. The CDR3 extends over 12 amino acids. Germline CDR1 reads KGHDR; CDR2 reads SFDVKD. In DNA form, the CDR3 reads TGTGCCACCAGTGACAGTAACTATGGCTACACCTTC. Amino acid sequence: CATSDSNYGYTF.

This clone showed up just once. This chain links TRBV11-3 with TRBJ2-2; D is uncertain. Trimming removed 5 bases from V and 2 bases from J, with 6 bases in between. CDR3 length equals 13 residues. Germline CDR1 and CDR2: SGHNT and YENEEA. CDR3 in DNA: TGTGCCAGCAGCCTCTTCAACACCGGGGAGCTGTTTTTT. Its protein product is CASSLFNTGELFF.

The V call is TRBV25-1, the J call TRBJ2-2, with D perhaps TRBD2 (5 bases). Per germline, CDR1 MGHDK and CDR2 SYGVNS. The CDR3 totals 15 residues. V lost 2 bases, J lost 7 bases, and 14 bases lay in between. The CDR3 DNA reads as TGTGCCAGCAGTGAAGCGGGCCGAACCCGCGGGGAGCTGTTTTTT. This translates into CASSEAGRTRGELFF.

The chain carries TRBV30 and TRBJ1-5; no definite D call. Germline V gene data show CDR1 as GTSNPN and CDR2 as SVGIG (reference sequence). Trimming cost V 2 bases and J 2 bases, with 10 bases left between them. CDR3 length equals 14 residues. The DNA of the CDR3 is TGTGCCTGGAGTAACTCCGGGGGCAATCAGCCCCAGCATTTT. It is translated as CAWSNSGGNQPQHF.

This rearrangement joins TRBV7-3 to TRBJ1-1; 8 bases are a match to TRBD1. In germline, CDR1 is SGHTA, CDR2 FQGTGA. This CDR3 contains 16 residues. The V gene end was trimmed by 2 bases and the J gene end by 0 bases; junction bases not matched to a gene: 5. The CDR3 sequence is CASSLSGGLMNTEAFF. CDR3 nucleotides: TGTGCCAGCAGCTTATCAGGGGGCCTAATGAACACTGAAGCTTTCTTT.

The CDR3, as DNA: TGCAGCGCAAGAGACAGGTTCGATCAGCCCCAGCATTTT. Protein: CSARDRFDQPQHF. The J gene is TRBJ1-5, the V gene TRBV29-1, with TRBD1 as a possible D gene (6 bases). Germline lookup yields CDR1 SQVTM and CDR2 ANQGSEA. CDR3 size: 13 residues. The V and J ends lost 7 bases and 5 bases respectively, with 15 bases between them.

The chain recombines TRBV24-1 with TRBJ2-3, with D tentatively TRBD1 (5 bases). V shed 6 bases and J shed 0 bases, with 9 bases lying between them. The length of the CDR3 is 14 residues. The germline V gene has CDR1 KGHDR and CDR2 SFDVKD. Written as DNA, the CDR3 is TGTGCCACCAGTACCACAGGTAGCACAGATACGCAGTATTTT. The encoded protein is CATSTTGSTDTQYF.

The rearrangement joins TRBV29-1 to TRBJ1-5; TRBD1 might be the D (6 bases). The CDR3 sequence is 14 residues long. With 4 bases removed from V and 5 bases from J, the gap between germline ends came to 15 bases. CDR1 SQVTM and CDR2 ANQGSEA come from the germline V gene. CDR3 region: CSVALGQRDQPQHF. In DNA form, the CDR3 reads TGCAGCGTTGCATTAGGACAGAGAGATCAGCCCCAGCATTTT.

The rearrangement links TRBV18 to TRBJ2-7, with 12 bases fitting TRBD2. This CDR3 region has 15 residues. Germline V lookup: CDR1 KGHSH, CDR2 LQKENI. J was trimmed by 1 base and V by 5 bases; bases with no gene match: 3. CDR3 sequence (DNA): TGTGCCAGCTCAACTAGCGGGGGGACTTCCTACGAGCAGTACTTC. Amino acids: CASSTSGGTSYEQYF.

This clone was detected only a few times. This chain links TRBV13 with TRBJ2-3; the match to TRBD2 covers 9 bases. Germline CDR1 is PRHDT and CDR2 is FYEKMQ (reference sequence). Trimming removed 5 bases from V and 2 bases from J; junction bases left unmatched: 8. The CDR3 loop spans 16 amino acids. The CDR3 is CASSRPGLANTDTQYF. The CDR3 nucleotides read TGTGCCAGCAGCCGACCCGGACTAGCGAACACAGATACGCAGTATTTT. The full variable domain, in which reference TRBV13 and TRBJ2-3 provide the parts outside the CDR3, is AAGVIQSPRHLIKEKRETATLKCYPIPRHDTVYWYQQGPGQDPQFLISFYEKMQSDKGSIPDRFSAQQFSDYHSELNMSSLELGDSALYFCASSRPGLANTDTQYFGPGTRLTVL.

This chain connects TRBV5-6 to TRBJ1-6; D unclear. This CDR3 spans 14 amino acids. Trimming took off 4 bases at V and 4 bases at J, with 9 bases between the two ends. Germline loops: CDR1 SGHDT, CDR2 YYEEEE. CDR3 protein: CASSPGIYNSPLHF. The CDR3 bases are TGTGCCAGCAGCCCGGGGATATATAATTCACCCCTCCACTTT. Complete variable domain (other parts from reference TRBV5-6 and TRBJ1-6): DAGVTQSPTHLIKTRGQQVTLRCSPKSGHDTVSWYQQALGQGPQFIFQYYEEEERQRGNFPDRFSGHQFPNYSSELNVNALLLGDSALYLCASSPGIYNSPLHFGNGTRLTVT.

This chain's CDR3 is CASSPKSILRSSPLHF. DNA for the CDR3: TGTGCCAGCAGTCCGAAATCCATCCTTCGTAGTTCACCCCTCCACTTT. The chain has TRBV28 and TRBJ1-6; D is uncertain. This CDR3 spans 16 amino acids. In germline, CDR1 is MDHEN, CDR2 SYDVKM. Trimming removed 5 bases from V and 9 bases from J, with 20 bases in between.

The chain links TRBV12-3 or TRBV12-4 to TRBJ2-7, with 7 bases fitting TRBD1. The CDR3 loop spans 13 amino acids. The J segment lost 5 bases and the V segment lost 6 bases, leaving 7 bases of the junction unmatched. The CDR3 loop is CASRTTGYHEQYF. The CDR3 nucleotides read TGTGCCAGCAGGACGACAGGGTACCACGAGCAGTACTTC.

The rearrangement uses TRBV18 and TRBJ1-2, with D tentatively TRBD1 (5 bases). There are 15 residues in the CDR3. V was trimmed by 1 base and J by 4 bases, leaving 13 bases between them. The germline gives CDR1 KGHSH, CDR2 LQKENI. CDR3 in amino acids: CASSPRGSPPYGYTF. The CDR3 DNA reads as TGTGCCAGCTCACCACGGGGCAGCCCACCCTATGGCTACACCTTC. Drawing the rest from reference TRBV18 and TRBJ1-2, the complete variable domain is NAGVMQNPRHLVRRRGQEARLRCSPMKGHSHVYWYRQLPEEGLKFMVYLQKENIIDESGMPKERFSAEFPKEGPSILRIQQVVRGDSAAYFCASSPRGSPPYGYTFGSGTRLTVV.

The rearrangement links TRBV29-1 to TRBJ1-1, with 7 positions matching TRBD1. The CDR3 totals 14 residues. The V and J ends lost 4 bases and 0 bases, in that order; junction bases with no gene match: 5. Per the germline V gene, CDR1 is SQVTM and CDR2 is ANQGSEA. CDR3 amino acids: CSVGDRRLNTEAFF. CDR3 nucleotide sequence: TGCAGCGTTGGGGACAGAAGATTGAACACTGAAGCTTTCTTT.

The chain has TRBV30 and TRBJ2-2, with no clear D. The CDR3 runs 13 residues. Trimming removed 1 base at V and 7 bases at J, with 10 bases between. The germline V gene has CDR1 GTSNPN and CDR2 SVGIG (reference sequence). DNA for the CDR3: TGTGCCTGGAGTGAAAATAATAACGGGGAGCTGTTTTTT. This codes for CAWSENNNGELFF.

This rearrangement joins TRBV29-1 to TRBJ2-2; TRBD2 might be the D (6 bases). Germline V gives CDR1 SQVTM, CDR2 ANQGSEA. The CDR3 loop spans 13 amino acids. V was clipped by 3 bases and J by 1 base, with 6 bases between them. The CDR3 reads CSVDSGNTGELFF. The CDR3 DNA sequence: TGCAGCGTTGATAGCGGGAACACCGGGGAGCTGTTTTTT.

V and J are TRBV6-5 and TRBJ1-2, with 7 bases identical to TRBD1. V dropped 5 bases and J dropped 8; count of bases not matched to a gene: 5. Germline values: CDR1 MNHEY, CDR2 SVGAGI. This CDR3 region has 12 residues. The chain's CDR3 is CASSRTGGGYTF. In nucleotides, the CDR3 is TGTGCCAGCAGTCGGACAGGTGGGGGCTACACCTTC.